The rows below give T cell receptor beta chains drawn from one sample of a study of shared clonotypes between healthy human individuals. This table comes from immunoSEQ multiplex PCR, and its TCRdb copy is limited to in-frame clones, with some not included. This sample has approximately 2,300,000 clones, with 92% found just once. Sequencing was done on a sample of naive CD4+ T cells from PBMCs. Every receptor here comes from a man younger than 30 in good health. Some clones in this sample may be carry-over from other donors' samples. Both conserved end residues are part of each CDR3. Each record gives: D gene, clone size, V gene, J gene, CDR3 protein, CDR3 DNA. The D gene is left open where the match is weak. Size is omitted from some rows. Given values are once, few, many or a class for expanded clones.

>TRBD2|NA|TRBV13|TRBJ2-7
CASSPIGLAGGPGYEQYF
TGTGCCAGCAGCCCCATAGGACTAGCGGGAGGGCCGGGGTACGAGCAGTACTTC
>TRBD1|NA|TRBV27|TRBJ1-4
CASSLDRAAEKLFF
TGTGCCAGCAGTTTAGACAGGGCAGCCGAAAAACTGTTTTTT
>TRBD2|NA|TRBV28|TRBJ2-1
CASSYMTSGNHNEQFF
TGTGCCAGCAGTTATATGACTAGCGGGAACCACAATGAGCAGTTCTTC
>TRBD1|NA|TRBV28|TRBJ1-2
CASSEQGGRGYTF
TGTGCCAGCAGTGAACAGGGGGGGCGCGGCTACACCTTC
>TRBD2|NA|TRBV2|TRBJ2-5
CASSASSGSGRTQYF
TGTGCCAGCAGTGCTTCTAGCGGGAGTGGCCGGACCCAGTACTTC
>NA|NA|TRBV5-1|TRBJ2-7
CASSPRDYEQYF
TGCGCCAGCAGCCCCCGGGATTACGAGCAGTACTTC
>NA|few|TRBV6-1|TRBJ2-2
CASSATGNTGELFF
TGTGCCAGCAGTGCGACGGGAAACACCGGGGAGCTGTTTTTT
>NA|NA|TRBV9|TRBJ2-5
CASSVAGRETQYF
TGTGCCAGCAGCGTAGCGGGCAGGGAGACCCAGTACTTC
>TRBD1|NA|TRBV25-1|TRBJ2-2
CASSRPGQGTGELFF
TGTGCCAGCAGTCGGCCGGGACAGGGCACCGGGGAGCTGTTTTTT
>TRBD2|NA|TRBV18|TRBJ2-7
CASSRGLAGVSEQYF
TGTGCCAGCTCAAGAGGACTAGCGGGAGTATCCGAGCAGTACTTC
>NA|NA|TRBV28|TRBJ1-2
CASSLTYRDYGYTF
TGTGCCAGCAGTTTAACCTATAGGGACTATGGCTACACCTTC
>NA|NA|TRBV2|TRBJ2-3
CASSDRGMSTDTQYF
TGTGCCAGCAGTGACAGGGGAATGAGCACAGATACGCAGTATTTT
>NA|NA|TRBV25-1|TRBJ2-7
CASSPWEREQYF
TGTGCCAGCAGTCCATGGGAGCGAGAGCAGTACTTC
>TRBD1|NA|TRBV9|TRBJ1-3
CASSVRDRTSGNTIYF
TGTGCCAGCAGCGTTCGGGACAGGACCTCTGGAAACACCATATATTTT
>NA|NA|TRBV15|TRBJ1-2
CATSRKPTNYGYTF
TGTGCCACCAGCAGAAAGCCGACTAACTATGGCTACACCTTC
>NA|NA|TRBV5-1|TRBJ2-5
CASSTGTAQETQYF
TGCGCCAGCAGCACTGGGACGGCACAAGAGACCCAGTACTTC